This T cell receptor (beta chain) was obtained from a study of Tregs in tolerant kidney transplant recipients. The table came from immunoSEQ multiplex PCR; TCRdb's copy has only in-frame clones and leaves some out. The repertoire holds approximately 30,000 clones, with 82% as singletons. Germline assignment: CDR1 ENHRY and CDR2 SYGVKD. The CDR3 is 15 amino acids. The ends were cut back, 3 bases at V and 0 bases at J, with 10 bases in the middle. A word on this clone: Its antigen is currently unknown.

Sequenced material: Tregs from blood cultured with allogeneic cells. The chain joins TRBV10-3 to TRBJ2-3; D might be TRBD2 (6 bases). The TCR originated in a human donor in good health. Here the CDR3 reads CAISESGTSTDTQYF. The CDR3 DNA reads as TGTGCCATCAGTGAATCCGGGACTAGCACAGATACGCAGTATTTT.